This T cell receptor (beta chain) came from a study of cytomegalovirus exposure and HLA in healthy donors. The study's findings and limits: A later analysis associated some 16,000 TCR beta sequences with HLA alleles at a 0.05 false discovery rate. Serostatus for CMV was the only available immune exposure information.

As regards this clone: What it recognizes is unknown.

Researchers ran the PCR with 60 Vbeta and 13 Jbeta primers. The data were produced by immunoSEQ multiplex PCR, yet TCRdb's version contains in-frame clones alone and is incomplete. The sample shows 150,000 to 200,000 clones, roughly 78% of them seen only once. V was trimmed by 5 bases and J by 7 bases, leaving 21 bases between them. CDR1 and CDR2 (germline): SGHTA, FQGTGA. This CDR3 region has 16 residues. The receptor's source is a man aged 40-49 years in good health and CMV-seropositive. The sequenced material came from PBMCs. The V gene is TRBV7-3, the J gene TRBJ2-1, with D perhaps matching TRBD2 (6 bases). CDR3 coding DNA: TGTGCCAGCAGCCTAAGGGTAGCGGCGGAGTATAATGAGCAGTTCTTC. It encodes CASSLRVAAEYNEQFF.